Presented here are 20 T cell receptor beta chains from one specimen sequenced in a study of CD8 T cells in Susac syndrome. Random hexamers were used to reverse transcribe the RNA input (about 0.45 to 1 ug). A single record per CDR3 protein comes from TCRdb applying MiXCR to the immunoSEQ multiplex PCR reads. The repertoire holds approximately 190,000 distinct CDR3 sequences, with approximately 95% as singletons. Sequencing input: CD4+ T cells from PBMCs. Receptors were obtained from a human donor in good health.

The rearrangement uses TRBV7-6 and TRBJ1-1, with TRBD1 matching over 8 bases. The germline CDR1 and CDR2 sequences are SGHVS and FNYEAQ. The V segment lost 2 bases and the J segment 0 bases; nucleotides outside the gene matches: 8. This CDR3 spans 17 amino acids. The CDR3 coding sequence is TGTGCCAGCAGCTTACAGGCAGGGGGCCGAATGAACACTGAAGCTTTCTTT. It yields the protein CASSLQAGGRMNTEAFF.

The genes are TRBV29-1 and TRBJ1-1; a weak D match, TRBD1 (6 bases). Germline CDR1 is SQVTM and CDR2 is ANQGSEA. The CDR3 loop spans 14 amino acids. V shed 7 bases and J shed 5 bases, with 20 bases lying between them. The CDR3, as DNA: TGCAGCGCATTGGGGCAGGGGCCTAGTACTGAAGCTTTCTTT. Translated, it gives CSALGQGPSTEAFF.

This sequence joins TRBV19 and TRBJ1-5; D unclear. V lost 11 bases to trimming and J lost 0 bases, with 20 bases between them. The CDR3 totals 16 residues. Germline CDR1 and CDR2: LNHDA and SQIVND (reference sequence). This CDR3 is CAASGSFIGSNQPQHF. The CDR3 DNA is TGTGCCGCTTCTGGTTCGTTTATAGGTAGCAATCAGCCCCAGCATTTT.

The V gene is TRBV9, the J gene TRBJ2-1; TRBD2 matches 9 bases. Trimming took 4 bases from V and 6 from J; bases not matched to a gene: 11. This CDR3 is built from 16 residues. Per the germline V gene, CDR1 is SGDLS and CDR2 is YYNGEE. CDR3: CASSPRHLAGPNEQFF. The CDR3 DNA follows: TGTGCCAGCAGCCCCCGTCATCTAGCGGGGCCCAATGAGCAGTTCTTC.

The chain carries TRBV6-5 and TRBJ2-2; D remains ambiguous. This CDR3 is 12 amino acids long. Trimming removed 2 bases at V and 5 bases at J, with 3 bases between. Looked up from germline, CDR1 is MNHEY and CDR2 is SVGAGI. The CDR3 is CASSYLTGELFF. In DNA form, the CDR3 reads TGTGCCAGCAGTTACCTTACCGGGGAGCTGTTTTTT.

The rearrangement links TRBV28 to TRBJ1-2; TRBD1 agrees at 10 bases. The CDR3 totals 14 residues. Per germline, CDR1 MDHEN and CDR2 SYDVKM. V trimming: 6 bases; J trimming: 2 bases; junction bases outside the gene matches: 3. CDR3 sequence (DNA): TGTGCCAGCAGGACAGGGGGCGCGAACTATGGCTACACCTTC. Its protein is CASRTGGANYGYTF.

V and J are TRBV28 and TRBJ2-1, with D possibly TRBD1 on 6 matching bases. Trimming pared 7 bases from V and 1 base from J, leaving 17 bases between. CDR3 size: 16 residues. The V gene's germline CDR1 is MDHEN and CDR2 SYDVKM. CDR3 nucleotide sequence: TGTGCCAGCATGCAGGGGATGACTGGTTCCTACAATGAGCAGTTCTTC. This codes for CASMQGMTGSYNEQFF.

This clonotype has just one count. The genes are TRBV25-1 and TRBJ2-1, with TRBD1 matching over 7 bases. The CDR3 contains 12 residues. Germline lookup yields CDR1 MGHDK and CDR2 SYGVNS. V trimming: 7 bases; J trimming: 8 bases; junction bases outside the gene matches: 5. The CDR3 loop reads CASNRDSYEQFF. The CDR3 coding sequence is TGTGCCAGCAATCGGGACAGCTATGAGCAGTTCTTC.

The V gene is TRBV19, the J gene TRBJ2-4; D assignment may be TRBD1 or TRBD2 (5 bases each). The CDR3 is 14 amino acids. Germline V gives CDR1 LNHDA, CDR2 SQIVND (reference sequence). The CDR3 DNA follows: TGTGCGTCTAGCCAGGACACTACGTCGGACATTCAGTACTTC. Protein product: CASSQDTTSDIQYF.

The gene calls are TRBV20-1 and TRBJ2-6, with D possibly being TRBD1 or TRBD2 (5 bases each). This CDR3 region has 16 residues. Trimming took off 5 bases at V and 0 bases at J, with 14 bases between the two ends. CDR1 DFQATT and CDR2 SNEGSKA come from the germline V gene (reference sequence). DNA for the CDR3: TGCAGTGCTTGGGGACCTGCGAGCTCTGGGGCCAACGTCCTGACTTTC. This codes for CSAWGPASSGANVLTF.

The chain couples TRBV9 to TRBJ2-3, with 10 nucleotides matching TRBD1. V trimming: 5 bases; J trimming: 4 bases; junction bases outside the gene matches: 7. This CDR3 spans 15 amino acids. Germline V CDR1 and CDR2: SGDLS, YYNGEE. The DNA of the CDR3 is TGTGCCAGCAGTACGGACAGGGGGTTTGCAGATACGCAGTATTTT. Translating gives CASSTDRGFADTQYF.

J is TRBJ1-5 and V is TRBV7-2; D ambiguous. Between the trimmed V and J ends, which lost 6 bases and 6 bases, there was a span of 12 bases. CDR1 is SGHTA and CDR2 is FQGNSA in the germline V gene. CDR3 length: 13 residues. CDR3 DNA: TGTGCCAGCAGTTCTACCCCGGGTCAGCCCCAGCATTTT. It yields the protein CASSSTPGQPQHF.

The chain recombines TRBV6-4 with TRBJ1-1; no clear D gene. Germline lookup yields CDR1 MRHNA and CDR2 SNTAGT. Trimming pared 6 bases from V and 1 base from J, leaving 15 bases between. CDR3 length: 15 amino acids. The CDR3: CASRDLPSGNTEAFF. CDR3 bases: TGTGCCAGCAGGGACCTACCCTCTGGGAACACTGAAGCTTTCTTT.

J is TRBJ2-1 and V is TRBV7-2, with unresolved D. Trimming left V 1 base short and J 4 bases short, with 11 bases between. CDR1 is SGHTA, CDR2 FQGNSA, per germline. The length of the CDR3 is 15 residues. The CDR3 spells CASSLGWSPYNEQFF. The CDR3 DNA reads TGTGCCAGCAGCTTAGGGTGGAGCCCTTACAATGAGCAGTTCTTC.

The chain recombines TRBV28 with TRBJ1-1; D unresolved. This CDR3 spans 12 amino acids. Deletions cut 7 bases from V and 5 bases from J, with 11 bases between. The germline gives CDR1 MDHEN, CDR2 SYDVKM. The CDR3 sequence is CASNDAVTEAFF. CDR3 sequence (DNA): TGTGCCAGCAATGACGCGGTAACTGAAGCTTTCTTT.

V gene TRBV4-1 combines with J gene TRBJ2-7; a weak D match, TRBD2 (5 bases). Germline CDR1 reads MGHRA; CDR2 reads YSYEKL. The germline V and J ends were trimmed by 0 bases and 9 bases, with 12 bases remaining between them. The CDR3 spans 13 residues. CDR3 coding DNA: TGCGCCAGCAGCCAAGAAACTCGGGGTAGGCAGTACTTC. Its translation is CASSQETRGRQYF.

The rearrangement uses TRBV7-9 and TRBJ1-1; no firm D call. This CDR3 region has 14 residues. CDR1 is SEHNR, CDR2 FQNEAQ, per germline (reference sequence). Trimming cost V 4 bases and J 1 base, with 10 bases left between them. Here the CDR3 reads CASSYGLRNTEAFF. The CDR3 bases are TGTGCCAGCAGCTATGGCCTAAGGAACACTGAAGCTTTCTTT.

Concerning this clonotype itself: The junction departs from germline at one end; a sequencing error may be responsible. This chain links TRBV12-3 or TRBV12-4 with TRBJ1-1, with D possibly TRBD1 on 6 matching bases. The length of the CDR3 is 13 residues. Written as DNA, the CDR3 is TGTGCCAGCAGCCCGGGAACAGGGACAAAGGGGGGCTTT. Amino acids: CASSPGTGTKGGF.

The rearrangement joins TRBV9 to TRBJ1-3, with D possibly being TRBD1 (6 bases). With 4 bases removed from V and 2 bases from J, the gap between germline ends came to 16 bases. Germline V gene sequence: CDR1 SGDLS, CDR2 YYNGEE. The CDR3 has 16 amino acids. CDR3 region: CASSPDPRGAGNTIYF. The CDR3 DNA reads TGTGCCAGCAGCCCCGACCCCAGGGGAGCTGGAAACACCATATATTTT.

V usage is TRBV27 and J usage is TRBJ1-1; D remains unclear. The CDR3 is 13 residues long. Per the germline V gene, CDR1 is MNHEY and CDR2 is SMNVEV (reference sequence). V was pared by 6 bases and J by 0 bases, with 8 bases between. CDR3 coding DNA: TGTGCCAGCAGGAATAGGATGAACACTGAAGCTTTCTTT. Residues: CASRNRMNTEAFF.